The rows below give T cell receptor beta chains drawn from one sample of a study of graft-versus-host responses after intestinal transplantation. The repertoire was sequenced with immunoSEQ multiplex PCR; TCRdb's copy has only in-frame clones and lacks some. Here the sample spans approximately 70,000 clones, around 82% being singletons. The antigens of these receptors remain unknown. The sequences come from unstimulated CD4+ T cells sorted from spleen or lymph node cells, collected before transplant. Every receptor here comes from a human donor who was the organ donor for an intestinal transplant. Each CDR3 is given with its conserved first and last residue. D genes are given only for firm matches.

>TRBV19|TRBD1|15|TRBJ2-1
TGTGCCAGTATCCCTGCCAGGGGGCTGTTCAATGAGCAGTTCTTC
CASIPARGLFNEQFF
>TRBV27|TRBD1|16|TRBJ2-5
TGTGCCAGCAGTTCAATCGCGGGACAGGGGGCTGAGACCCAGTACTTC
CASSSIAGQGAETQYF
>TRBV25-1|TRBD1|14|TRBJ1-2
TGTGCCAGCAGTGAGTTGGGACAGGACTATGGCTACACCTTC
CASSELGQDYGYTF
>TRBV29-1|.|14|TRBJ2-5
TGCAGCGTTGAAGGGGGGCAGGGGCGAGAGACCCAGTACTTC
CSVEGGQGRETQYF
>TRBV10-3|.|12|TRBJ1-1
TGTGCCATCAGTGAAGGGGACACTGAAGCTTTCTTT
CAISEGDTEAFF
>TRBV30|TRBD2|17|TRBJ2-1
TGTGCCTCCAGCACCACAGGACTAGCGGGGGGCGGCGGTGAGCAGTTCTTC
CASSTTGLAGGGGEQFF
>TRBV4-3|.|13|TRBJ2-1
TGCGCCAGCAGCCAAGATCTTACTTTGGAGCAGTTCTTC
CASSQDLTLEQFF
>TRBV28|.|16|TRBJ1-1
TGTGCCAGCAGTTCACTCAGGGGTTACGGATACACTGAAGCTTTCTTT
CASSSLRGYGYTEAFF
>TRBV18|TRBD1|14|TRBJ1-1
TGTGCCAGCTCACCCGACAGGGGTTTCACTGAAGCTTTCTTT
CASSPDRGFTEAFF
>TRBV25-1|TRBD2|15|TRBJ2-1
TGTGCCAGCAGTGAATCTGTAGCGGGGGGACGTGAGCAGTTCTTC
CASSESVAGGREQFF
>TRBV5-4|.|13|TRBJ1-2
TGTGCCAGCAGCTTGGAAGTGGCATATGGCTACACCTTC
CASSLEVAYGYTF
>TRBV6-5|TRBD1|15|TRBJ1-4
TGTGCCAGCAGTTACTCGACAGGGGTTAATGAAAAACTGTTTTTT
CASSYSTGVNEKLFF
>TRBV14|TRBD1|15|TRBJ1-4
TGTGCCAGCAGCCGGCAGGGGGCTAGTTCTGAAAAACTGTTTTTT
CASSRQGASSEKLFF
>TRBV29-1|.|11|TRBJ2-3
TGCAGCGGAGGTATCACAGATACGCAGTATTTT
CSGGITDTQYF
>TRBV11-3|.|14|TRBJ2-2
TGTGCGAGCGGCGGGGGCCCTAACACCGGGGAGCTGTTTTTT
CASGGGPNTGELFF